The TCR beta chain described here comes from a study of blood T cell repertoires in COVID-19. Study background: From T cells, B-cell-depleted T cells, or PBMCs came the material, which was cDNA or gDNA.

Residents of 24 US areas, aged roughly 18 to 89 years, made up the participants. Germline values: CDR1 MNHEY, CDR2 SVGAGI. Trimming removed 4 bases from V and 0 bases from J; junction bases left unmatched: 6. The CDR3 is 16 amino acids. Original data processing: Researchers report that nucleated cell counts were estimated from reference gene primer amplification. Method: immunoSEQ multiplex PCR; TCRdb's copy keeps in-frame clones and lacks some. For V, J and clone size, that table is used; D and trimming come from the DNA. The repertoire has about 370,000 clones, roughly nine tenths of them found once; the top ten carry less than 1.2%.

The source of this sequence is a man aged 18-30 years who had recovered from COVID-19. This sequence joins TRBV6-5 and TRBJ1-3; 7 bases are shared with TRBD1. Sequencing input: PBMCs or T cells enriched from blood (not recorded which). The CDR3 reads CASSWGTASSGNTIYF. In DNA form, the CDR3 reads TGTGCCAGCAGTTGGGGGACAGCCTCCTCTGGAAACACCATATATTTT.